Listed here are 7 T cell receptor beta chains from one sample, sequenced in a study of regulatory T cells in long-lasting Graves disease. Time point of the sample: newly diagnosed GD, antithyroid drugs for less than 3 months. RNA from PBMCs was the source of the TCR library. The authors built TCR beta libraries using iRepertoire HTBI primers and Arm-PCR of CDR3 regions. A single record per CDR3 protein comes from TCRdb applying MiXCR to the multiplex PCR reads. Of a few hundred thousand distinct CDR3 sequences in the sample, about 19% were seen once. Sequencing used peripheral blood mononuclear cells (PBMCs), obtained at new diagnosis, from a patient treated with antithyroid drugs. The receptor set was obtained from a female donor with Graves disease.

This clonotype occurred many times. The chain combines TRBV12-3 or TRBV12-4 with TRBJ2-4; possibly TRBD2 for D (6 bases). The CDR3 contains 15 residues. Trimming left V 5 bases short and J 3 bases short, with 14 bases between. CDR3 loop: CASSGRSRGKNIQYF. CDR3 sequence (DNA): TGTGCCAGCAGTGGGAGATCGCGGGGCAAAAACATTCAGTACTTC.

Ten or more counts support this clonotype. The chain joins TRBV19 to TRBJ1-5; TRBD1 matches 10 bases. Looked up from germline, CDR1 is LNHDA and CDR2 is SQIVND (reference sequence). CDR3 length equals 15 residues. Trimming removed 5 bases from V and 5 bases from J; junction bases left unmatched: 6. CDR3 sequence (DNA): TGTGCCAGTAGTGGGCGGACAGGGGGTGATCAGCCCCAGCATTTT. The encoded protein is CASSGRTGGDQPQHF.

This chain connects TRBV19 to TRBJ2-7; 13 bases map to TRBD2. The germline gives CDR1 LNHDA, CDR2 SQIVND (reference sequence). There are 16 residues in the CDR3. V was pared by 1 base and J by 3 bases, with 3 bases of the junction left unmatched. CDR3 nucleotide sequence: TGTGCCAGTAGTATAGGACTAGCGGGAGGCAGCTACGAGCAGTACTTC. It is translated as CASSIGLAGGSYEQYF.

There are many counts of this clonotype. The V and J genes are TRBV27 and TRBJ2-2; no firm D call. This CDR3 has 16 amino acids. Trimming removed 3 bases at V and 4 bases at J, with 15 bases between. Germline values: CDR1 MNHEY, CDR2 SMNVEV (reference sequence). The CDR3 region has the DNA TGTGCCAGCAGTTTTCGTGGGGATCATGGCACCGGGGAGCTGTTTTTT. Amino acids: CASSFRGDHGTGELFF.

The CDR3 sequence is CASTRERRTEAFF. The CDR3, as DNA: TGTGCCAGCACCCGGGAACGCCGCACTGAAGCTTTCTTT. J is TRBJ1-1 and V is TRBV6-1; no reliable D call. Germline V gene data show CDR1 as MNHNS and CDR2 as SASEGT. V dropped 7 bases and J dropped 4 bases, with 13 bases sitting between them. CDR3 size: 13 residues.

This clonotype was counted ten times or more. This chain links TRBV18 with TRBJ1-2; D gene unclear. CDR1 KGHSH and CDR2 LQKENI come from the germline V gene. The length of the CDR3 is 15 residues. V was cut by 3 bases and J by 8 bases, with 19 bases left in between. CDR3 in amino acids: CASSPDFGSGTGYTF. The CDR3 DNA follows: TGTGCCAGCTCACCCGATTTTGGGTCTGGTACGGGCTACACCTTC.

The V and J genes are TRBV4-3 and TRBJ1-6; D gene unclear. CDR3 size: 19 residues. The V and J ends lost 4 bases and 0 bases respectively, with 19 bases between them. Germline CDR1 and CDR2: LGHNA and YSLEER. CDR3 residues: CASSRAAGGGSSYNSPLHF. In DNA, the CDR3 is TGCGCCAGCAGCCGAGCCGCGGGTGGAGGAAGCTCCTATAATTCACCCCTCCACTTT.